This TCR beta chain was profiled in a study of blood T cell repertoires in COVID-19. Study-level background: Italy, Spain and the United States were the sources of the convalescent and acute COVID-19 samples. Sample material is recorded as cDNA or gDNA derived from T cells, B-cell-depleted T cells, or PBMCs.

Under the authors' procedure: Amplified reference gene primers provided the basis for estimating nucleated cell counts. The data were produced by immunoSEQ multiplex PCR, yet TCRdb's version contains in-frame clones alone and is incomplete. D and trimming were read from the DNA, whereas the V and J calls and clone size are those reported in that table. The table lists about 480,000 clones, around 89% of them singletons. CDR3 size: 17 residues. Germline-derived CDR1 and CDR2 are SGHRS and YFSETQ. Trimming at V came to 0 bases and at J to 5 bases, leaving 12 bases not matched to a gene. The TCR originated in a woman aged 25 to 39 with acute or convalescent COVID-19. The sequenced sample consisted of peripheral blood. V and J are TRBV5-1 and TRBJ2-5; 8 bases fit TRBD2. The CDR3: CASSLASSSGGPETQYF. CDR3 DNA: TGCGCCAGCAGCTTGGCTAGTTCGTCGGGGGGGCCGGAGACCCAGTACTTC.